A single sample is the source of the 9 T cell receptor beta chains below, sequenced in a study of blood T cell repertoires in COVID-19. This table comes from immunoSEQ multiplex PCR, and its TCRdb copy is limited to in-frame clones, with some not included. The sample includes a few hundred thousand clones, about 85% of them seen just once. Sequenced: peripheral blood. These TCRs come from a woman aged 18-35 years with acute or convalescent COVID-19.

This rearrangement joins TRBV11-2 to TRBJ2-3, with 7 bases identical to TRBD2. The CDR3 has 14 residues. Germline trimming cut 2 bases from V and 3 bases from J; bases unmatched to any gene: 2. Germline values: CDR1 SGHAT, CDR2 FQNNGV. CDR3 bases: TGTGCCAGCAGCTTATCGGGGGGAACAGATACGCAGTATTTT. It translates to CASSLSGGTDTQYF. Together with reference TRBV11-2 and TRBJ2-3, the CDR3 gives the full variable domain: EAGVAQSPRYKIIEKRQSVAFWCNPISGHATLYWYQQILGQGPKLLIQFQNNGVVDDSQLPKDRFSAERLKGVDSTLKIQPAKLEDSAVYLCASSLSGGTDTQYFGPGTRLTVL.

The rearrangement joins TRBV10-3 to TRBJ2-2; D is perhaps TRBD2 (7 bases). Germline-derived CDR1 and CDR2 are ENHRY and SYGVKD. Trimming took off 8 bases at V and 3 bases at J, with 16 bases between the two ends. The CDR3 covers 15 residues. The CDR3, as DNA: TGTGCCATCCGGCTGGGCGGGGGCGACACCGGGGAGCTGTTTTTT. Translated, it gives CAIRLGGGDTGELFF.

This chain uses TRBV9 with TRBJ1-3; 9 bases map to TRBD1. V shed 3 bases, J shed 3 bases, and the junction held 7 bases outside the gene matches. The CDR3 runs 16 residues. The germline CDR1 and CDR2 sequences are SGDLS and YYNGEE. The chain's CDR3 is CASSAGTGQVGNTIYF. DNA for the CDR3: TGTGCCAGCAGCGCGGGGACAGGGCAGGTTGGAAACACCATATATTTT.

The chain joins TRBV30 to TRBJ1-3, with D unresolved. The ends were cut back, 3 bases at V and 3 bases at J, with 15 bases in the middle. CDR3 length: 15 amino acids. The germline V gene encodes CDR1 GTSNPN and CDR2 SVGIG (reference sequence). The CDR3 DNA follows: TGTGCCTGGAGGAAGGCCCAGGTTGGTGGAAACACCATATATTTT. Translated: CAWRKAQVGGNTIYF.

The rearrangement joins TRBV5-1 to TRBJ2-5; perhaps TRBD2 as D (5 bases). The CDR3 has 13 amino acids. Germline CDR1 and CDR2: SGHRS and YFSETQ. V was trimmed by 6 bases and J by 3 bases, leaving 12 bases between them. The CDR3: CASNLGSEETQYF. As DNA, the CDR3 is TGCGCCAGCAATCTGGGTAGCGAAGAGACCCAGTACTTC.

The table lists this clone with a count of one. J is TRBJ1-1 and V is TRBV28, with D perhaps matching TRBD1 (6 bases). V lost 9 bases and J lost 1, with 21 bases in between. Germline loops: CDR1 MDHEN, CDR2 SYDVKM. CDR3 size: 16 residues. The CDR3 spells CASINAGASSNTEAFF. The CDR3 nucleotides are TGTGCCAGTATTAACGCAGGGGCTTCTTCGAACACTGAAGCTTTCTTT.

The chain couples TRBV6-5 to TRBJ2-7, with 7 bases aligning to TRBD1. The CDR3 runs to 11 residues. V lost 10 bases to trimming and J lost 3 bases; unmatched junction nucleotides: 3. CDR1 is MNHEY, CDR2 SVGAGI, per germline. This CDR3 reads CATWTGYEQYF. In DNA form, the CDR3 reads TGTGCCACCTGGACAGGCTACGAGCAGTACTTC.

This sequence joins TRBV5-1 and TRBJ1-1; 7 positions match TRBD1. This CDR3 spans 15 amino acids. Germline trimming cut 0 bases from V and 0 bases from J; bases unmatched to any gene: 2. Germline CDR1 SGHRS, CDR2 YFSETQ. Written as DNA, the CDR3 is TGCGCCAGCAGCTTGGCGGACAGGCTGAACACTGAAGCTTTCTTT. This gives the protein CASSLADRLNTEAFF.

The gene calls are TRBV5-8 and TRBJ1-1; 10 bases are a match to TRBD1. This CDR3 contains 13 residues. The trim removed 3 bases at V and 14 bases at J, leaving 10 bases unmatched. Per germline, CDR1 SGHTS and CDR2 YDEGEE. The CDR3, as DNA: TGTGCCAGCAGCTCGTCACCGGGACAGGGGAGATTCTTT. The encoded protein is CASSSSPGQGRFF.